This T cell receptor (beta chain) is from a study of Tregs in tolerant kidney transplant recipients (dated by TCRdb to about 2019). Describing the broader study: Before combined kidney and bone marrow transplantation, this study identified donor-specific regulatory T cells using TCRbeta sequencing and then followed those same cells after transplant. TCRbeta repertoire sequencing was used in a few healthy controls to compare several methods for expanding Tregs specific for an allogeneic donor. Overall study results and their limits: The most biologically relevant and donor-specific TCRbeta repertoire appeared to be identified by expanding Tregs with activated donor B cells. Because only a small number of patients were included, the study had limitations, and the results will need to be validated in larger populations as well as under other immunosuppression protocols. Biological reproducibility was not directly assessed, although technical replication error appeared to be minimal.

Concerning this clone itself: The antigen this receptor binds is unknown. No quality values exist for individual bases; no much larger clone is one base distant.

Unstimulated Tregs (CD4+CD25+CD127-), CD4+ non-Tregs (CD4+CD25-), CD4 and CD8 cells were FACS-sorted from thawed PBMCs. Blood from healthy controls was obtained either from healthy volunteers or as purchased buffy coats. Healthy control blood was separated into PBMCs by Ficoll density gradient and cryopreserved, and patient PBMCs were collected both before and after transplant. From the germline V gene, CDR1 is MGHRA and CDR2 is YSYEKL. Measured from the cysteine to the phenylalanine, the CDR3 is 14 residues long. Solely the CDR3 DNA is kept, with 42 bases framed from the first base. V is clipped by 4 bases and J by 0 bases, and the sequence between their germline boundaries is 7 bases long. For TCRbeta CDR3 sequencing, genomic DNA was extracted from sorted cells using the QIAGEN DNeasy Blood and Tissue Kit. High-throughput TCRbeta CDR3 sequencing, which included PCR amplification with bias correction and internal controls, was done commercially through immunoSEQ. On the study's bioinformatics: Unique productive TCRbeta sequences were defined by CDR3 nucleotide sequence where primers matched, otherwise by CDR3 amino acid sequence with Vbeta and Jbeta genes. To correct sorting error, sequences shared between sorted populations at a frequency ratio of 2:1 or less were removed; the rest were assigned to the higher population. A sequence counted as donor-reactive if, in CFSE-low cells, the sequence had a frequency of at least 0.01% and was expanded at least 5-fold compared with unstimulated cells. Jensen-Shannon divergence, calculated on the top 100 TCRbeta sequences ranked by frequency, was used to quantify repertoire divergence. For samples with multiple sequencing runs, sorting error was corrected separately for each run before the runs were pooled. TCRdb obtained this table from immuneACCESS and retained in-frame rearrangements with V and J assigned. These tables miss some clones; where compared with another copy, unresolved V genes account for less than half of the shortfall, and the remainder is unexplained. D and trimming come from the DNA, and the V and J calls and clone size come from that table. The sample table contains 80,000 to 90,000 clones; only one count was recorded for 85% to 95% of them. The ten most abundant clones make up roughly 4.3% of the sample.

This TCR came from a human donor in good health. The rearranged segments are TRBV4-1 and TRBJ1-5, and possibly TRBD1, on 6 matching bases. Sequenced: CD8+ T cells from blood. The CDR3 here reads CASSPQGSNQPQHF. The nucleotide sequence is given as TGCGCCAGCAGCCCACAGGGTAGCAATCAGCCCCAGCATTTT.